The rows below give T cell receptor beta chains drawn from one sample of a study of blood T cell repertoires in COVID-19. Some clones are missing from TCRdb's copy, which holds only in-frame ones; the method was immunoSEQ multiplex PCR. The sample lists 150,000 to 200,000 clones; approximately 89% were seen once. Sequencing input: peripheral blood. These receptors came from a man in his 70s with acute or convalescent COVID-19. The conserved cysteine and the conserved F or W are not part of the CDR3 here. Each record gives: V gene, CDR3 length, J gene, CDR3 protein.

v_gene: TRBV6-5
len: 13
j_gene: TRBJ1-5
CDR3aa: ASSTDRGSNQPQH

v_gene: TRBV4-1
len: 11
j_gene: TRBJ2-7
CDR3aa: ASSPGWFGEQY

v_gene: TRBV11-2
len: 13
j_gene: TRBJ1-6
CDR3aa: ASSLEAGRDPPLH

v_gene: TRBV7-2
len: 12
j_gene: TRBJ2-7
CDR3aa: ASSGHSPSYEQY

v_gene: TRBV6-2/TRBV6-3
len: 13
j_gene: TRBJ1-4
CDR3aa: ASSDPGQLREKLF

v_gene: TRBV18
len: 10
j_gene: TRBJ2-3
CDR3aa: ASSPGGDTQY

v_gene: TRBV27
len: 11
j_gene: TRBJ2-7
CDR3aa: ASRGNGVNEQY

v_gene: TRBV4-1
len: 13
j_gene: TRBJ2-7
CDR3aa: ASSRGTGETYEQY

v_gene: TRBV6-2/TRBV6-3
len: 9
j_gene: TRBJ2-1
CDR3aa: ASSNGGEQF

v_gene: TRBV28
len: 13
j_gene: TRBJ2-2
CDR3aa: ASSLAGSGTGELF

v_gene: TRBV4-1
len: 15
j_gene: TRBJ2-7
CDR3aa: ASSQFPGGADAYEQY

v_gene: TRBV3-1/TRBV3-2
len: 14
j_gene: TRBJ2-5
CDR3aa: ASSQEGLAGAGTQY

v_gene: TRBV14
len: 19
j_gene: TRBJ1-6
CDR3aa: ASSNRRPPGTGWSYNSPLH

v_gene: TRBV27
len: 15
j_gene: TRBJ1-1
CDR3aa: ASHGTGGLTGRGEAF

v_gene: TRBV30
len: 12
j_gene: TRBJ1-6
CDR3aa: AWSVRVGRAPLH

v_gene: TRBV23-1
len: 14
j_gene: TRBJ1-5
CDR3aa: ASSHPDRGSNQPQH

v_gene: TRBV27
len: 12
j_gene: TRBJ1-1
CDR3aa: ASGPRAVDTEAF

v_gene: TRBV6-5
len: 11
j_gene: TRBJ2-7
CDR3aa: ATTGTGRYEQY

v_gene: TRBV6-6
len: 13
j_gene: TRBJ1-5
CDR3aa: ASSLAGRSNQPQH

v_gene: TRBV30
len: 13
j_gene: TRBJ1-6
CDR3aa: AWSVRRGMVSPLH

v_gene: TRBV25-1
len: 11
j_gene: TRBJ1-6
CDR3aa: ASSADRDSPLH

v_gene: TRBV4-3
len: 15
j_gene: TRBJ2-2
CDR3aa: ASSLGLAGGLGGELF

v_gene: TRBV14
len: 17
j_gene: TRBJ2-7
CDR3aa: ASSPMGGAGTGLDGEQY

v_gene: TRBV19
len: 11
j_gene: TRBJ1-4
CDR3aa: ACGRDRNEKLF

v_gene: TRBV20-1
len: 9
j_gene: TRBJ1-2
CDR3aa: SAWTDHGYT

v_gene: TRBV12-3/TRBV12-4
len: 11
j_gene: TRBJ1-2
CDR3aa: ASSLRANYGYT

v_gene: TRBV6-2/TRBV6-3
len: 15
j_gene: TRBJ2-3
CDR3aa: ASSRPTSGGREDTQY

v_gene: TRBV12-3/TRBV12-4
len: 9
j_gene: TRBJ2-1
CDR3aa: ASSPVNEQF

v_gene: TRBV13
len: 12
j_gene: TRBJ2-2
CDR3aa: ASSNPAGTGELF

v_gene: TRBV2
len: 15
j_gene: TRBJ2-3
CDR3aa: ASTPVGRGGSTDTQY

v_gene: TRBV2
len: 12
j_gene: TRBJ2-5
CDR3aa: ASRRGLAGGPQY

v_gene: TRBV29-1
len: 14
j_gene: TRBJ2-3
CDR3aa: SVLGDSSWGTDTQY

v_gene: TRBV6-5
len: 11
j_gene: TRBJ2-5
CDR3aa: ASSYSAEETQY

v_gene: TRBV10-3
len: 12
j_gene: TRBJ2-7
CDR3aa: AISPREGNHEQY

v_gene: TRBV28
len: 9
j_gene: TRBJ2-1
CDR3aa: ASSPPGEQF

v_gene: TRBV15
len: 14
j_gene: TRBJ1-5
CDR3aa: ATSRYLEEGGDPQH

v_gene: TRBV7-2
len: 15
j_gene: TRBJ2-5
CDR3aa: ASSIGLAGGVRETQY

v_gene: TRBV2
len: 9
j_gene: TRBJ1-5
CDR3aa: ASSLNQPQH

v_gene: TRBV29-1
len: 11
j_gene: TRBJ1-2
CDR3aa: SVSLGQGYGYT

v_gene: TRBV27
len: 15
j_gene: TRBJ2-2
CDR3aa: ASTPRRGVQNTGELF

v_gene: TRBV4-2
len: 13
j_gene: TRBJ1-6
CDR3aa: ASSQPTGTNSPLH

v_gene: TRBV5-1
len: 11
j_gene: TRBJ1-1
CDR3aa: ASSPDRYTEAF

v_gene: TRBV5-3
len: 14
j_gene: TRBJ1-4
CDR3aa: ARSLLAGQGVEKLF

v_gene: TRBV28
len: 14
j_gene: TRBJ1-5
CDR3aa: ASSHIKQGSNQPQH

v_gene: TRBV19
len: 11
j_gene: TRBJ1-5
CDR3aa: ASSINPRQSQH

v_gene: TRBV6-5
len: 11
j_gene: TRBJ2-7
CDR3aa: ASSTRSGRGAY

v_gene: TRBV18
len: 14
j_gene: TRBJ2-7
CDR3aa: ASSRPSDRVTYEQY

v_gene: TRBV6-2/TRBV6-3
len: 14
j_gene: TRBJ2-5
CDR3aa: ASSYSRLAAPETQY

v_gene: TRBV6-2/TRBV6-3
len: 12
j_gene: TRBJ1-5
CDR3aa: ASSYDDRVQPQH

v_gene: TRBV7-9
len: 12
j_gene: TRBJ2-2
CDR3aa: ASLRWAVDGELF

v_gene: TRBV5-1
len: 12
j_gene: TRBJ2-7
CDR3aa: ASSLGGGTRGQY

v_gene: TRBV3-1/TRBV3-2
len: 14
j_gene: TRBJ1-5
CDR3aa: ASSQEGREGDQPQH

v_gene: TRBV20-1
len: 9
j_gene: TRBJ1-3
CDR3aa: SALTGNTIY